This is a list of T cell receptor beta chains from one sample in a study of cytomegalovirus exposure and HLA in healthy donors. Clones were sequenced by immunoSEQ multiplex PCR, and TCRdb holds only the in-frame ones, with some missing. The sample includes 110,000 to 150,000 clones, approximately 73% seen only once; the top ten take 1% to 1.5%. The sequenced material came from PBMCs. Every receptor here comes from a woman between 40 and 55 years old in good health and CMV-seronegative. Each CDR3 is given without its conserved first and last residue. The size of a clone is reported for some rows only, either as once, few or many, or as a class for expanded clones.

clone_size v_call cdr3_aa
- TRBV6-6 ASTWGDRKF
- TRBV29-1 SVETGGPSSGNTIY
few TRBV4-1 ASSPPGSGELF
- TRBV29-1 SVLRDRGTLYNEQF
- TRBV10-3 AISTPRSRTDTQY
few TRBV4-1 ASSHPGQSNYGYT
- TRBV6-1 ASSGGTPPRGEAF
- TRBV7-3 ASSLGRHSNQPQH
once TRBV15 ATSREEGGYTDTQY
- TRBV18 ASSPRGSGETQY
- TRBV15 ATSRDRDRNTEAF
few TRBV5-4 ASSLVGEKLF
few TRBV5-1 ASSLGTGGARQLVTPLH
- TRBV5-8 ASSSTDRVINGYT
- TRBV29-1 SVNSGGNTDTQY
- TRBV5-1 ASSHRTSGINNEQF
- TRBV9 ASSVARDRIGLQF
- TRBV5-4 ASSQGQGGQETQY
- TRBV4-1 ASSQVQGAETQY
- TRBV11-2 ASSLDRGYNEQF
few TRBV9 ASSVEPGQAGGNTIY
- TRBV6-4 ASSDGTSGYNEQF
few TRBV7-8 ASSLVRGQSLLNTIY
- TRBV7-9 ASSLSGTGNYGYT
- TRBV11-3 ASSLVRDTEAF
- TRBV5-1 ASSLDAGVYNEQF
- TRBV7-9 ASRIGQLRPPGELF
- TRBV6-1 ASSELASGGAEQF
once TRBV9 ASSTPISGGPPDTQY
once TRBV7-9 SSSSVQGRSNEKLF
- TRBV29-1 SVAQGLDVSIY
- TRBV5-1 ASSLSGGGNSPLH
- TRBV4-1 ASSQGSTRGAGYT
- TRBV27 ASRPPGLYNSPLH
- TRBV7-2 ASSQPQGGGYT
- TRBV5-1 ASSLVSTGELF
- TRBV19 ASRTGYPNNEQF
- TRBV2 ASSEANRGYGYT
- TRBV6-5 ASSARVRNTEAF
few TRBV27 ASRPGGGAFHEQY
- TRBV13 ASSPRQVPGSTDTQY
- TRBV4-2 ASSHPSHFMSTEAF
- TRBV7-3 ASSLTGRQDTQY
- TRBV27 ASRVYSEQF
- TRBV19 ASSPRGAGGSNLRFAPQH
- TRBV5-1 ASSLQGSAEAF
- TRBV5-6 ASSLGGGTRNQPQH
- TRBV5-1 ASRPTSGGWGEQF
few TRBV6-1 ASSVSGSMGNTIY
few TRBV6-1 ASSARTGWSTEAF
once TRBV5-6 ASSLDRVETQY
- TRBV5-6 ASTRDRDGSPLH
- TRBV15 ATSRSPGNQETQY